Shown below are 20 T cell receptor beta chains from a single sample sequenced in a study of blood T cell repertoires in COVID-19. The data were produced by immunoSEQ multiplex PCR, yet TCRdb's version contains in-frame clones alone and is incomplete. The sample holds 150,000 to 200,000 clones; 82% are singletons and the top ten take under 5.5%. Input material: peripheral blood. These receptors were obtained from a woman aged 25-40 years with acute or convalescent COVID-19.

The V and J genes are TRBV30 and TRBJ1-1, with 12 positions matching TRBD1. The CDR3 is made up of 16 amino acids. The ends lost 3 bases at V and 1 base at J; junction bases unmatched: 6. Germline V gene sequence: CDR1 GTSNPN, CDR2 SVGIG (reference sequence). The CDR3 here is CAWSAGTGGRNTEAFF. Here the CDR3 DNA reads TGTGCCTGGAGCGCTGGGACAGGGGGCAGGAACACTGAAGCTTTCTTT. The full variable domain, with the rest looked up from reference TRBV30 and TRBJ1-1, is SQTIHQWPATLVQPVGSPLSLECTVEGTSNPNLYWYRQAAGRGLQLLFYSVGIGQISSEVPQNLSASRPQDRQFILSSKKLLLSDSGFYLCAWSAGTGGRNTEAFFGQGTRLTVV.

The V and J genes are TRBV27 and TRBJ2-3, with 12 bases that match TRBD2. The CDR3 extends over 18 amino acids. V dropped 2 bases and J dropped 2; count of bases not matched to a gene: 8. Germline CDR1 MNHEY, CDR2 SMNVEV (reference sequence). In nucleotides, the CDR3 is TGTGCCAGCAGTTTACCGACCGGACTAGCGGGGCTCACAGATACGCAGTATTTT. Its protein is CASSLPTGLAGLTDTQYF.

The chain combines TRBV9 with TRBJ1-1; a possible D gene is TRBD1 (6 bases). Per the germline V gene, CDR1 is SGDLS and CDR2 is YYNGEE. CDR3 length: 13 amino acids. Between the trimmed V and J ends, which lost 0 bases and 3 bases, there was a span of 6 bases. The CDR3: CASSVAGDTEAFF. The CDR3 DNA reads as TGTGCCAGCAGCGTAGCAGGGGACACTGAAGCTTTCTTT.

The rearrangement uses TRBV7-6 and TRBJ1-4; 7 bases map to TRBD1. With V trimmed by 3 bases and J by 7 bases, 8 bases remained unmatched. Germline V gene data show CDR1 as SGHVS and CDR2 as FNYEAQ. The CDR3 runs to 15 residues. CDR3 sequence reads: CASSFQTGQTEKLFF. The CDR3 DNA reads TGTGCCAGCAGCTTTCAGACAGGGCAGACTGAAAAACTGTTTTTT. The full variable domain, its missing parts supplied by reference TRBV7-6 and TRBJ1-4, is GAGVSQSPRYKVTKRGQDVALRCDPISGHVSLYWYRQALGQGPEFLTYFNYEAQQDKSGLPNDRFSAERPEGSISTLTIQRTEQRDSAMYRCASSFQTGQTEKLFFGSGTQLSVL.

The V gene is TRBV30, the J gene TRBJ1-2; D is possibly TRBD1 (6 bases). This CDR3 has 13 amino acids. Germline assignment: CDR1 GTSNPN and CDR2 SVGIG (reference sequence). Trimming stripped 1 base from V and 6 bases from J, with 12 bases between. The CDR3 here is CAWSGDKENGYTF. CDR3 coding DNA: TGTGCCTGGAGTGGGGACAAGGAGAATGGCTACACCTTC.

The chain combines TRBV2 with TRBJ1-5; the D is unclear. Germline-derived CDR1 and CDR2 are SNHLY and FYNNEI. With 3 bases removed from V and 2 bases from J, the gap between germline ends came to 8 bases. This CDR3 is 14 amino acids long. The CDR3: CASSDGIGNQPQHF. For the CDR3, the DNA is TGTGCCAGCAGTGACGGGATAGGCAATCAGCCCCAGCATTTT.

V is TRBV27 and J is TRBJ1-1; D perhaps matches TRBD1 (5 bases). V was cut by 7 bases and J by 3 bases, with 12 bases left in between. Germline loops: CDR1 MNHEY, CDR2 SMNVEV (reference sequence). This CDR3 contains 13 residues. CDR3 DNA sequence: TGTGCCAGCACCGATGGGGGGGACACTGAAGCTTTCTTT. Its translation: CASTDGGDTEAFF.

This clone was counted once. The chain is built from TRBV6-6 and TRBJ1-4; D is perhaps TRBD1 (5 bases). CDR1 MNHNY and CDR2 SVGAGI come from the germline V gene (reference sequence). This CDR3 is 14 amino acids long. The V gene lost 6 bases and the J gene lost 17 bases, with 25 bases spanning the gap. CDR3 residues: CASSQPTEIRTLFF. The CDR3 DNA is TGTGCCAGCAGCCAACCAACCGAAATCCGGACACTATTTTTT.

This sequence joins TRBV6-2 or TRBV6-3 and TRBJ2-6, with D unresolved. CDR3 size: 15 residues. V lost 7 bases to trimming and J lost 0 bases, with 10 bases between them. Germline CDR1 reads MNHEY; CDR2 reads SVGEGT. CDR3 amino acids: CASTPELSGANVLTF. CDR3 coding DNA: TGTGCCAGCACCCCCGAACTCTCTGGGGCCAACGTCCTGACTTTC.

The chain links TRBV5-1 to TRBJ2-7, with D tentatively TRBD1 (5 bases). V was pared by 0 bases and J by 0 bases, with 10 bases between. The germline V gene encodes CDR1 SGHRS and CDR2 YFSETQ. CDR3 length: 15 residues. Here the CDR3 reads CASSLGQRFSYEQYF. CDR3 DNA: TGCGCCAGCAGCTTGGGACAGCGCTTCTCCTACGAGCAGTACTTC.

This clone was found once. This sequence joins TRBV20-1 and TRBJ1-4; maybe TRBD1 (6 bases). CDR3 length: 13 residues. CDR1 and CDR2 (germline): DFQATT, SNEGSKA (reference sequence). Trimming left V 3 bases short and J 4 bases short, with 9 bases between. The CDR3 sequence: CSASRGNNEKLFF. DNA of the CDR3: TGCAGTGCTAGTAGGGGGAATAATGAAAAACTGTTTTTT.

The chain has TRBV7-2 and TRBJ2-3; the D gene is possibly TRBD1 (6 bases). The CDR3 is 16 amino acids. V lost 1 base, J lost 2 bases, and 13 bases lay in between. Germline values: CDR1 SGHTA, CDR2 FQGNSA. The chain's CDR3 is CASSLGLGQNTDTQYF. The CDR3 bases are TGTGCCAGCAGCTTAGGACTCGGACAGAACACAGATACGCAGTATTTT.

This clone was observed a single time. The V and J genes are TRBV28 and TRBJ2-7; D unresolved. The ends were cut back, 2 bases at V and 7 bases at J, with 12 bases in the middle. From germline, CDR1 is MDHEN and CDR2 SYDVKM. The CDR3 runs to 13 residues. CDR3 DNA sequence: TGTGCCAGCAGTTTACGCCACCCAGGAGAGCAGTACTTC. Protein product: CASSLRHPGEQYF.

This chain connects TRBV7-2 to TRBJ1-2; D is undetermined. Germline CDR1 is SGHTA and CDR2 is FQGNSA. Trimming stripped 6 bases from V and 2 bases from J, with 19 bases between. The CDR3 sequence is 16 residues long. CDR3 in amino acids: CASSPDLNTVNYGYTF. The CDR3 DNA sequence: TGTGCCAGCAGTCCCGATCTTAATACGGTAAACTATGGCTACACCTTC.

V usage is TRBV6-5 and J usage is TRBJ1-2, with 7 bases matching TRBD1. The length of the CDR3 is 12 residues. Germline values: CDR1 MNHEY, CDR2 SVGAGI. The junction had 6 bases not matched to a gene; V was cut back by 7 bases and J by 7 bases. The CDR3 bases are TGTGCCAGCAAGGGGACAGCGGGTGGCTACACCTTC. It encodes CASKGTAGGYTF.

The CDR3: CASSVTGGAQPQHF. The CDR3 DNA is TGTGCCAGCAGCGTAACAGGGGGCGCCCAGCCCCAGCATTTT. The chain employs TRBV11-2 and TRBJ1-5; 9 bases match TRBD1. This CDR3 has 14 amino acids. The V segment lost 5 bases and the J segment 7 bases; nucleotides outside the gene matches: 6. Germline CDR1 and CDR2: SGHAT and FQNNGV. Filled out from reference TRBV11-2 and TRBJ1-5, the complete variable domain reads EAGVAQSPRYKIIEKRQSVAFWCNPISGHATLYWYQQILGQGPKLLIQFQNNGVVDDSQLPKDRFSAERLKGVDSTLKIQPAKLEDSAVYLCASSVTGGAQPQHFGDGTRLSIL.

This clone was detected once. The rearrangement uses TRBV11-2 and TRBJ2-7; a weak D match, TRBD2 (5 bases). The germline gives CDR1 SGHAT, CDR2 FQNNGV. This CDR3 has 17 amino acids. Trimming stripped 0 bases from V and 4 bases from J, with 19 bases between. In DNA form, the CDR3 reads TGTGCCAGCAGCTTAGAATACTCTAGTGGGAGAGGGTACGAGCAGTACTTC. Translated, it gives CASSLEYSSGRGYEQYF.

The CDR3 bases are TGTGCCAGCAGCCAAGTACAGGGTATTCGGGAGACCCAGTACTTC. This gives the protein CASSQVQGIRETQYF. The chain joins TRBV14 to TRBJ2-5; tentative D call: TRBD1 (6 bases). This CDR3 spans 15 amino acids. In germline, CDR1 is SGHDN, CDR2 FVKESK. The germline V and J ends were trimmed by 1 base and 5 bases, with 14 bases remaining between them.

This clone has just one count. This chain connects TRBV7-6 to TRBJ1-4; D perhaps matches TRBD1 (6 bases). Germline V lookup: CDR1 SGHVS, CDR2 FNYEAQ. Between the trimmed V and J ends, which lost 5 bases and 4 bases, there was a span of 14 bases. This CDR3 has 15 amino acids. CDR3 sequence: CASSRRQAINEKLFF. DNA for the CDR3: TGTGCCAGCAGCCGGAGACAGGCCATTAATGAAAAACTGTTTTTT. Complete variable domain (other parts from reference TRBV7-6 and TRBJ1-4): GAGVSQSPRYKVTKRGQDVALRCDPISGHVSLYWYRQALGQGPEFLTYFNYEAQQDKSGLPNDRFSAERPEGSISTLTIQRTEQRDSAMYRCASSRRQAINEKLFFGSGTQLSVL.

The chain links TRBV1 to TRBJ2-7; no DNA check was done on the table's D call, TRBD2. TRBV1 is a pseudogene. The CDR3 covers 14 residues. CDR3 DNA sequence: TGCACCAGCAGCTCCAGCGTGGGCTCCTACGAGCAGTACTTC. Translation: CTSSSSVGSYEQYF.